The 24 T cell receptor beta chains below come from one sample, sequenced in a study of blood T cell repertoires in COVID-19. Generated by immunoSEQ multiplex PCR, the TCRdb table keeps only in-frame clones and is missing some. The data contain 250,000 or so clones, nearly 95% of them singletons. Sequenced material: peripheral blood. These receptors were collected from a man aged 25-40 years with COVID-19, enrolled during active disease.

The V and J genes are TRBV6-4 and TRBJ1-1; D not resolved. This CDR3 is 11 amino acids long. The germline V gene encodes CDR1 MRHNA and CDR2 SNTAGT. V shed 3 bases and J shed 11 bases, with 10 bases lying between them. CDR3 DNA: TGTGCCAGCAGTGAAGGGAGGGTTGCTTTCTTT. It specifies CASSEGRVAFF.

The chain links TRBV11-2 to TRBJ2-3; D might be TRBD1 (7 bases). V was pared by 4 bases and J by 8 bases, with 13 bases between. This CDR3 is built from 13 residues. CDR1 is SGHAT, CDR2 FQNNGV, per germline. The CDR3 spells CASSWGDSTTQYF. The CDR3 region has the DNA TGTGCCAGCAGCTGGGGGGACAGCACTACGCAGTATTTT.

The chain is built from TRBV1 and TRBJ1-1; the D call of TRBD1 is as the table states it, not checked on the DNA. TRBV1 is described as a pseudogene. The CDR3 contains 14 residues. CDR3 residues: CTSSQDPRTGEAFF. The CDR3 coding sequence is TGCACCAGCAGCCAAGACCCCCGGACAGGGGAAGCTTTCTTT.

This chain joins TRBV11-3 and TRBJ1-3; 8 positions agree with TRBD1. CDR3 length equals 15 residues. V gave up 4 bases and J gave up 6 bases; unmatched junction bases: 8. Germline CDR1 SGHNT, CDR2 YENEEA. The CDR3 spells CASSSGAGGENTIYF. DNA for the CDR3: TGTGCCAGCAGCTCGGGTGCAGGGGGCGAAAACACCATATATTTT.

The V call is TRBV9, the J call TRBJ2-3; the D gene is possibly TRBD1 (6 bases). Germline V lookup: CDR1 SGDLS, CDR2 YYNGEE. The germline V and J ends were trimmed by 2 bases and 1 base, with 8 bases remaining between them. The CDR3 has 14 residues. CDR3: CASSVGQRTDTQYF. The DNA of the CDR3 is TGTGCCAGCAGCGTCGGACAGCGCACAGATACGCAGTATTTT.

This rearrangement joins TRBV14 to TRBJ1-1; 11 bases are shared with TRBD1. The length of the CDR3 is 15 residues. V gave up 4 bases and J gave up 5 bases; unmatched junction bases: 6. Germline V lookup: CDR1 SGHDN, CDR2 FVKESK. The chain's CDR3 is CASSRRTGGWTEAFF. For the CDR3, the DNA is TGTGCCAGCAGCCGGCGGACAGGGGGCTGGACTGAAGCTTTCTTT. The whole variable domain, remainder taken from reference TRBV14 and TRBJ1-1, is EAGVTQFPSHSVIEKGQTVTLRCDPISGHDNLYWYRRVMGKEIKFLLHFVKESKQDESGMPNNRFLAERTGGTYSTLKVQPAELEDSGVYFCASSRRTGGWTEAFFGQGTRLTVV.

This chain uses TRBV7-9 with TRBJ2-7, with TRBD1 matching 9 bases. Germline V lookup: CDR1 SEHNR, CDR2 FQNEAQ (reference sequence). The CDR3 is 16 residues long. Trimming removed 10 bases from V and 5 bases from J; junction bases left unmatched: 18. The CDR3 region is CAIHSGQGNLRNEQYF. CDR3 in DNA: TGTGCCATCCACAGTGGACAGGGGAACCTTCGGAACGAGCAGTACTTC.

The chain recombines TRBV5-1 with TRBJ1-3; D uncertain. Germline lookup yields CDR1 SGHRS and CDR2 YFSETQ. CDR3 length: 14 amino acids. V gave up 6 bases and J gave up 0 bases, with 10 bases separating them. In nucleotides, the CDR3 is TGCGCCAGCAAGCGGGAGACCTCTGGAAACACCATATATTTT. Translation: CASKRETSGNTIYF.

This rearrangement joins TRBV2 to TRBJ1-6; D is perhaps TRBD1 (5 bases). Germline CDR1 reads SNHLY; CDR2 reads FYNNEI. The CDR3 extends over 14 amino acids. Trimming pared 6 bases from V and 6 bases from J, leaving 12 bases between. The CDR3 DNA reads TGTGCCAGCAGCAGCAGGGCCCTTAATTCACCCCTCCACTTT. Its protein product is CASSSRALNSPLHF.

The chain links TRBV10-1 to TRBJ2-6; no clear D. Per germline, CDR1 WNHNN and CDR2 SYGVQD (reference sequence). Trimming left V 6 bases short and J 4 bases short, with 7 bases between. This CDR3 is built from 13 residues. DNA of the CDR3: TGCGCCAGCAGCGGTTCCGGGGCCAACGTCCTGACTTTC. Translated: CASSGSGANVLTF.

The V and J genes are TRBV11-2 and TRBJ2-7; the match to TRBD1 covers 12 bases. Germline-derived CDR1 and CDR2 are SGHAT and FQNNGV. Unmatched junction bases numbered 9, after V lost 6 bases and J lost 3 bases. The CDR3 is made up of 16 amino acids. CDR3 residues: CASSSGTGGFNYEQYF. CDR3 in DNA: TGTGCCAGCAGTTCCGGGACAGGGGGCTTCAACTACGAGCAGTACTTC.

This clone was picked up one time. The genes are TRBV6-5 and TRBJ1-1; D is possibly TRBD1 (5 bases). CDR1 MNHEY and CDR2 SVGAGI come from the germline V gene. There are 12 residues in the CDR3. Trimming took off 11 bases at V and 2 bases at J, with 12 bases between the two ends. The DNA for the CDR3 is TGTGCCCCCAGGGAGGGAAACACTGAAGCTTTCTTT. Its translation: CAPREGNTEAFF.

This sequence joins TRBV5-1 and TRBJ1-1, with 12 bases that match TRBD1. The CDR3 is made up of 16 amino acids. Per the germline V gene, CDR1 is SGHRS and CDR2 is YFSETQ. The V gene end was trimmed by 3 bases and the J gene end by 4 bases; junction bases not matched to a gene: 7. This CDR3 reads CASSSFGTGGGTEAFF. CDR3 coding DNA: TGCGCCAGCAGCTCGTTTGGGACAGGGGGCGGCACTGAAGCTTTCTTT.

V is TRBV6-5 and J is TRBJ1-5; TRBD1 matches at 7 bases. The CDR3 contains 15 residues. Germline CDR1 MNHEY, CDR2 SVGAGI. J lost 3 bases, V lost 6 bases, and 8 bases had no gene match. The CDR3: CASRPGQVNNQPQHF. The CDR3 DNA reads TGTGCCAGCAGACCCGGACAGGTCAACAATCAGCCCCAGCATTTT.

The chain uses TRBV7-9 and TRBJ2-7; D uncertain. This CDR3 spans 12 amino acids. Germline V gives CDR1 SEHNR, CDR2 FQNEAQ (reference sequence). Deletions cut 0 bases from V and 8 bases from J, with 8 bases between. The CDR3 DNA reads TGTGCCAGCAGCTTAGCCGACAACCAGCAGTACTTC. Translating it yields CASSLADNQQYF.

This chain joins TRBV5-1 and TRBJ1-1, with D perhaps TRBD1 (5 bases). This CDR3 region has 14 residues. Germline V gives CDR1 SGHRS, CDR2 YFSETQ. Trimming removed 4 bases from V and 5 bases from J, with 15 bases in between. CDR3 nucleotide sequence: TGCGCCAGCAGCAGGACTAACTGGGGGACTGAAGCTTTCTTT. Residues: CASSRTNWGTEAFF.

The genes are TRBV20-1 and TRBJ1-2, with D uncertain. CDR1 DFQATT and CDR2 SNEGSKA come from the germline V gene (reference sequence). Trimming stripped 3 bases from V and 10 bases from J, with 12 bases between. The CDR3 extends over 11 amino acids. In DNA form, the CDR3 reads TGCAGTGCTAGGGTACAGTCCTTCTACACCTTC. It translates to CSARVQSFYTF.

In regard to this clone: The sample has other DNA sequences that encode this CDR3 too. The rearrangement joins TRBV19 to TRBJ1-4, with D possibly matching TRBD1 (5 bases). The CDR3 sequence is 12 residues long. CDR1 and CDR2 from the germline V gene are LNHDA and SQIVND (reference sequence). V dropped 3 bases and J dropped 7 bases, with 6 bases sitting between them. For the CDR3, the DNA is TGTGCCAGTAGTATCGGGGGTGAAAAACTGTTTTTT. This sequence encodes CASSIGGEKLFF.

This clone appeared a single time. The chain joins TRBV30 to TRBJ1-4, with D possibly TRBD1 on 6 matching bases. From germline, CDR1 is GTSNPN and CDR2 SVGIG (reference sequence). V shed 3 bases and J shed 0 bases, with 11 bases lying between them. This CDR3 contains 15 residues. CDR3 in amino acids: CAWRTGHTTNEKLFF. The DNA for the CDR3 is TGTGCCTGGAGGACGGGACACACAACTAATGAAAAACTGTTTTTT.

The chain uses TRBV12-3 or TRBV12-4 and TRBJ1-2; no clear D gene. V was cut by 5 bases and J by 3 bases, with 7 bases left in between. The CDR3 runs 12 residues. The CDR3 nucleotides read TGTGCCAGCAGTCGGAGTTACTATGGCTACACCTTC. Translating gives CASSRSYYGYTF.

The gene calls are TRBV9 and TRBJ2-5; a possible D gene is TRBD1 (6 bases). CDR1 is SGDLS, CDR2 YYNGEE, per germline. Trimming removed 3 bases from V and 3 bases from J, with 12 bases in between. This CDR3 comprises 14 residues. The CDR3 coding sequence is TGTGCCAGCAGCGCCACCGCAGGGGAAGAGACCCAGTACTTC. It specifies CASSATAGEETQYF. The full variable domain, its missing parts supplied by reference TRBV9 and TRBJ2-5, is DSGVTQTPKHLITATGQRVTLRCSPRSGDLSVYWYQQSLDQGLQFLIQYYNGEERAKGNILERFSAQQFPDLHSELNLSSLELGDSALYFCASSATAGEETQYFGPGTRLLVL.

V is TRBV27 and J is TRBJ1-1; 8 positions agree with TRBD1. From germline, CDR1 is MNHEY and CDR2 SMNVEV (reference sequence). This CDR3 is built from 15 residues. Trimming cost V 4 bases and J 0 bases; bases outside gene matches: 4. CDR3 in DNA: TGTGCCAGCAGTTCCCAGACAGGGGTGAACACTGAAGCTTTCTTT. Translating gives CASSSQTGVNTEAFF.

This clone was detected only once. CDR3: CASRDQLNQPQHF. CDR3 bases: TGTGCCAGCAGGGATCAACTAAATCAGCCCCAGCATTTT. V gene TRBV6-5 combines with J gene TRBJ1-5, with D hard to call. Trimming removed 6 bases at V and 4 bases at J, with 10 bases between. This CDR3 contains 13 residues. Germline CDR1 MNHEY, CDR2 SVGAGI.

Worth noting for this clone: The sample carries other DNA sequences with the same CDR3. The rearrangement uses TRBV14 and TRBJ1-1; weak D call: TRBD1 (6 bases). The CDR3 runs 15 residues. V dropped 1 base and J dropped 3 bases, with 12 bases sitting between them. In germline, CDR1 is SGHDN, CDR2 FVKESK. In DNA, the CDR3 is TGTGCCAGCAGCCAAGTTGCGGGGGCGGACACTGAAGCTTTCTTT. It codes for CASSQVAGADTEAFF.